This is a list of T cell receptor beta chains from one sample in a study of cytomegalovirus exposure and HLA in healthy donors. The assay was immunoSEQ multiplex PCR, and TCRdb's table has in-frame clones only and misses some. The sample holds about 160,000 clones, about 73% seen once. The sample was PBMCs. The receptor source for this set is a woman in her thirties or forties in good health and CMV-seronegative. Both conserved end residues are part of each CDR3. D genes are given only for firm matches. Clone size, where shown, is once, few, many, or a class for clones that have expanded.

clone size	V gene	J gene	D gene	CDR3 protein	CDR3 DNA
.	TRBV28	TRBJ2-3	TRBD1	CASSAPSGTGVSTDTQYF	TGTGCCAGCAGTGCCCCGTCCGGGACAGGGGTTAGCACAGATACGCAGTATTTT
.	TRBV5-6	TRBJ2-1	TRBD2	CASSAPGGPEIEQFF	TGTGCCAGCTCCGCCCCGGGGGGGCCTGAAATTGAGCAGTTCTTC
.	TRBV2	TRBJ2-7	.	CASRGPRGKRYEQYF	TGTGCCAGCAGGGGCCCTAGAGGGAAGAGGTACGAGCAGTACTTC
.	TRBV5-6	TRBJ2-2	.	CASSLTPDNTGELFF	TGTGCCAGCAGCTTAACCCCAGATAACACCGGGGAGCTGTTTTTT
.	TRBV19	TRBJ2-5	TRBD1	CASSRDRGAEETQYF	TGTGCCAGTTCCCGGGACAGGGGAGCGGAGGAGACCCAGTACTTC
.	TRBV5-6	TRBJ2-7	TRBD1	CASSQWTGLTREQYF	TGTGCCAGCAGCCAATGGACAGGCCTAACGCGCGAGCAGTACTTC
.	TRBV7-2	TRBJ2-7	TRBD1	CASSQGQYFGEQYF	TGTGCCAGCAGCCAGGGACAGTATTTCGGGGAGCAGTACTTC
.	TRBV5-1	TRBJ1-1	TRBD1	CASSSSRGHIGTEAFF	TGCGCCAGCAGCTCGTCCAGGGGGCATATAGGCACTGAAGCTTTCTTT
.	TRBV9	TRBJ1-3	.	CASSPTTGTIYF	TGTGCCAGCAGCCCCACCACGGGCACCATATATTTT
.	TRBV5-1	TRBJ2-1	.	CASSPGGLAILINEQFF	TGCGCCAGCAGCCCCGGAGGTTTAGCGATTCTGATCAATGAACAGTTCTTC
.	TRBV7-9	TRBJ1-5	TRBD1	CASSLTGGSQPQHF	TGTGCCAGCAGCTTAACAGGGGGAAGCCAGCCCCAGCATTTT
.	TRBV11-3	TRBJ2-2	.	CASSLRQGGELFF	TGTGCCAGCAGCTTACGCCAGGGCGGGGAGCTGTTTTTT
.	TRBV28	TRBJ1-1	.	CASRSTGNTEAFF	TGTGCCAGCAGGTCCACAGGGAACACTGAAGCTTTCTTT
.	TRBV15	TRBJ2-4	.	CATSQDRAKNIQYF	TGTGCCACCAGTCAAGACAGGGCCAAAAACATTCAGTACTTC
.	TRBV5-4	TRBJ2-7	.	CASSLRSPGYEQYF	TGTGCCAGCAGCTTGAGATCTCCAGGCTACGAGCAGTACTTC
.	TRBV2	TRBJ2-5	TRBD2	CASSELAGPAMETQYF	TGTGCCAGCAGTGAGTTAGCGGGGCCCGCAATGGAGACCCAGTACTTC
.	TRBV18	TRBJ1-2	.	CASSALDSYYGYTF	TGTGCCAGCTCGGCCCTGGACAGCTATTATGGCTACACCTTC
.	TRBV28	TRBJ1-1	.	CASSFRRAEAFF	TGTGCCAGCAGTTTTAGGCGGGCTGAAGCTTTCTTT
few	TRBV2	TRBJ2-2	TRBD1	CASSRRDRGYVGELFF	TGTGCCAGCAGTCGGAGGGACAGGGGATACGTCGGGGAGCTGTTTTTT
.	TRBV19	TRBJ2-7	TRBD1	CASSTTGTGAYEQYF	TGTGCCAGTAGTACCACCGGGACAGGGGCCTACGAGCAGTACTTC
.	TRBV5-4	TRBJ1-5	.	CASSFAGRDQPQHF	TGTGCCAGCAGCTTCGCAGGGCGAGATCAGCCCCAGCATTTT
.	TRBV7-9	TRBJ2-7	.	CASSSGWYYEQYF	TGTGCCAGCAGCTCGGGATGGTACTACGAGCAGTACTTC
.	TRBV18	TRBJ2-5	.	CASSLQGLGETQYF	TGTGCCAGCTCACTACAGGGATTGGGAGAGACCCAGTACTTC
.	TRBV6-5	TRBJ1-1	TRBD1	CASRLQGFSNTEAFF	TGTGCCAGCAGGCTACAGGGGTTTTCGAACACTGAAGCTTTCTTT
.	TRBV2	TRBJ1-4	.	CASSLTLRGIEKLFF	TGTGCCAGCAGTCTTACCCTCAGGGGAATCGAAAAACTGTTTTTT
.	TRBV6-1	TRBJ1-1	TRBD1	CASSPDRRAFF	TGTGCCAGCAGTCCGGACAGGCGGGCTTTCTTT
.	TRBV7-2	TRBJ1-1	.	CASSLFGGSEGAFF	TGTGCCAGCAGCTTATTTGGAGGTAGTGAGGGAGCTTTCTTT
.	TRBV19	TRBJ2-2	TRBD2	CASSIVPLQGGKTGELFF	TGTGCCAGTAGTATAGTCCCACTCCAGGGAGGGAAAACCGGGGAGCTGTTTTTT
once	TRBV28	TRBJ1-4	.	CASRAGTLNEKLFF	TGTGCCAGCCGAGCCGGGACACTCAATGAAAAACTGTTTTTT
.	TRBV6-5	TRBJ1-4	TRBD1	CASSSRQGRNEKLFF	TGTGCCAGCAGCTCCCGACAGGGAAGGAACGAAAAACTGTTTTTT
.	TRBV5-1	TRBJ2-7	.	CASSLSGQMISYEQYF	TGCGCCAGCAGCTTGTCTGGACAGATGATCTCCTACGAGCAGTACTTC
once	TRBV19	TRBJ2-7	.	CASSGILGSYEQYF	TGTGCCAGTTCGGGGATTCTAGGTTCATACGAGCAGTACTTC
once	TRBV2	TRBJ2-7	.	CASSGTSRSSYEQYF	TGTGCCAGCAGTGGGACTTCCAGGAGCTCCTACGAGCAGTACTTC
.	TRBV2	TRBJ2-5	.	CASSGTAQETQYF	TGTGCCAGCAGTGGGACTGCTCAAGAGACCCAGTACTTC
few	TRBV19	TRBJ1-3	.	CASSISAGAAGNTIYF	TGTGCCAGTAGTATTTCGGCGGGGGCGGCTGGAAACACCATATATTTT
once	TRBV5-1	TRBJ2-1	TRBD2	CASSPLAGGYNEQFF	TGCGCCAGCAGTCCCCTAGCGGGGGGCTACAATGAGCAGTTCTTC
.	TRBV7-6	TRBJ2-7	.	CASSRQNTYEQYF	TGTGCCAGCAGCCGACAGAACACCTACGAGCAGTACTTC
few	TRBV2	TRBJ2-7	.	CASSLTDYEQYF	TGTGCCAGCAGTTTGACTGATTACGAGCAGTACTTC
.	TRBV6-5	TRBJ1-2	TRBD1	CASSPTGALNYGYTF	TGTGCCAGCAGTCCGACAGGGGCCCTTAACTATGGCTACACCTTC
few	TRBV5-5	TRBJ2-3	.	CASREGPPEDTQYF	TGTGCCAGCAGAGAGGGCCCTCCGGAGGATACGCAGTATTTT
.	TRBV2	TRBJ1-4	.	CASSYRDFNEKLFF	TGTGCCAGCAGCTATCGGGACTTTAATGAAAAACTGTTTTTT
.	TRBV5-1	TRBJ1-2	.	CASSLDSSYGYTF	TGCGCCAGCAGCTTGGATTCGTCGTATGGCTACACCTTC
.	TRBV14	TRBJ1-1	TRBD1	CASSQVPTGIDTEAFF	TGTGCCAGCAGCCAAGTTCCGACAGGGATTGACACTGAAGCTTTCTTT
.	TRBV2	TRBJ1-2	.	CASSEVRRNYGYTF	TGTGCCAGCAGTGAGGTGCGCAGGAACTATGGCTACACCTTC
.	TRBV19	TRBJ2-3	TRBD1	CASSVQLGQASEDTQYF	TGTGCCAGTAGTGTCCAGTTGGGACAGGCGTCCGAAGATACGCAGTATTTT
.	TRBV7-9	TRBJ1-4	.	CASKIGDTELGKLFF	TGTGCCAGTAAGATAGGGGACACCGAACTCGGAAAACTGTTTTTT
.	TRBV6-6	TRBJ1-1	TRBD1	CASSLQGDTEAFF	TGTGCCAGCAGCCTACAGGGGGACACTGAAGCTTTCTTT
.	TRBV18	TRBJ1-4	TRBD1	CASSQFSGGRDEKLFF	TGTGCCAGCTCACAGTTTTCAGGGGGCCGAGATGAAAAACTGTTTTTT
.	TRBV5-6	TRBJ2-3	TRBD1	CASSSWAGDSGNTQYF	TGTGCCAGCAGCTCTTGGGCAGGGGACAGTGGAAATACGCAGTATTTT
.	TRBV4-1	TRBJ2-7	.	CASSQDRGYEQYF	TGCGCCAGCAGCCAAGATCGAGGATACGAGCAGTACTTC